Described below is a single TCR beta chain sequence and its context. The data stem from a study of blood T cell repertoires in COVID-19. In the study overall: Acute and convalescent COVID-19 specimens originated in the United States, Italy and Spain. T cells, B-cell-depleted T cells, or PBMCs supplied cDNA or gDNA.

Authors' data handling: How many nucleated cells were present was estimated from reference gene primer amplification. Sequencing used immunoSEQ multiplex PCR; TCRdb keeps in-frame clones, though not all of them. V, J and clone size are those of that table, while D and trimming were read from the DNA. Among 400,000 to 550,000 clones listed, approximately 90% were seen once. Trimming removed 7 bases from V and 10 bases from J; junction bases left unmatched: 8. The length of the CDR3 is 12 residues. Germline CDR1 and CDR2: SNHLY and FYNNEI. Material: peripheral blood. The clonotype originates from a woman under 40 with acute or convalescent COVID-19. This chain uses TRBV2 with TRBJ1-1; TRBD1 matches 8 bases. The CDR3 reads CASILDRGRAFF. CDR3 DNA: TGTGCCAGCATCCTCGACAGGGGTCGAGCTTTCTTT.